These T cell receptor beta chains were read from a single sample in a study of CD8+ T cells in alopecia areata. Profiled with immunoSEQ multiplex PCR; TCRdb holds only in-frame clones, not every one. The table shows 140,000 to 150,000 clones, with approximately 51% occurring only once. The sample consisted of CD4+ T cells sorted from blood, taken at week 0. These receptors were obtained from a human donor with alopecia areata. The CDR3 runs from the conserved cysteine through the conserved F or W. A D gene is named only where the DNA matches it firmly. Clone size is given for some rows only: seen once, a few or many times, or a class if the clone is expanded.

cdr3_nt,cdr3_aa,d_call,v_call,clone_size,j_call
TGTGCCAGCACTGAGGAGCGGGAGGGCCGGGGTACGCAGTATTTT,CASTEEREGRGTQYF,TRBD2,TRBV25-1,-,TRBJ2-3
TGCAGCGTTGATAGCGGGACTGGCTACACCTTC,CSVDSGTGYTF,-,TRBV29-1,few,TRBJ1-2
TGTGCTAGCAGCTCGAGGACTTCCAATGAGCAGTTCTTC,CASSSRTSNEQFF,-,TRBV7-7,-,TRBJ2-1
TGTGCCAGCAGTTACCTCGGGGCAGGGACAGCCGAGCAGTACTTC,CASSYLGAGTAEQYF,TRBD1,TRBV6-6,-,TRBJ2-7
TGCGCCAGCGGAATAGGGGCGGGAGAGACCCAGTACTTC,CASGIGAGETQYF,-,TRBV23-1,-,TRBJ2-5
TGCAGCGTTGAAGGAGTTAGGTTCATGGAGTTCTTC,CSVEGVRFMEFF,-,TRBV29-1,-,TRBJ2-1
TGCGCCAGCAGCGTCAGGGGCGGTGAGCAGTTCTTC,CASSVRGGEQFF,-,TRBV5-1,-,TRBJ2-1
TGTGCCAGCAGTCTCCGGCGGGAGCCGTGGAATGAGCAGTTCTTC,CASSLRREPWNEQFF,TRBD2,TRBV6-1,-,TRBJ2-1
TGTGCCAGTAAGGCTAGCCGGTCACGGGAGACCCAGTACTTC,CASKASRSRETQYF,-,TRBV19,-,TRBJ2-5
TGTGCCTGGAGTTTACTAAACACTGAAGCTTTCTTT,CAWSLLNTEAFF,-,TRBV30,-,TRBJ1-1
TGCAGTGCTAGTTGGGGGGAGCCCCAGCATTTT,CSASWGEPQHF,-,TRBV20-1,-,TRBJ1-5
TGTGCCACCGCGGGGGCCCGCAGCGTTGGGGAGACCCAGTACTTC,CATAGARSVGETQYF,-,TRBV6-6,few,TRBJ2-5
TGCGCCAGCAGCACCCGACTAGCGGGGGGGACCGGGGAGCTGTTTTTT,CASSTRLAGGTGELFF,TRBD2,TRBV5-1,-,TRBJ2-2
TGTGCCACCAGCGGGCGGGGGTTCGGTTATGAAAAACTGTTTTTT,CATSGRGFGYEKLFF,-,TRBV15,-,TRBJ1-4
TGCAGCGTTGGTGGGGTGGCCAACTATGGCTACACCTTC,CSVGGVANYGYTF,-,TRBV29-1,few,TRBJ1-2
TGCGCCAGCAGCGCCCAGGGAACCGGGGAGCTGTTTTTT,CASSAQGTGELFF,-,TRBV5-1,few,TRBJ2-2
TGCAGCTGCCCGGGACAGGGCACAGATACGCAGTATTTT,CSCPGQGTDTQYF,TRBD1,TRBV29-1,few,TRBJ2-3
TGTGCCTGGAGTCCGCCTCCGAGTCGGGGCTACACCTTC,CAWSPPPSRGYTF,-,TRBV30,few,TRBJ1-2
TGTGCCAGCAGTGGGGACAGGGAATTTGCGCAGTTCTTC,CASSGDREFAQFF,TRBD1,TRBV2,-,TRBJ2-1
TGCGCCAGCAGCTTGGGCGGGAGGGCCGCAGATGAGCAGTTCTTC,CASSLGGRAADEQFF,TRBD2,TRBV5-1,-,TRBJ2-1
TGCAGCGTGCAGTGGGGGCAGAACACTGAAGCTTTCTTT,CSVQWGQNTEAFF,-,TRBV29-1,-,TRBJ1-1
TGTGCCAGCAGCCGAGGACTCGACGGAGGATTCTATGGCTACACCTTC,CASSRGLDGGFYGYTF,-,TRBV4-2,few,TRBJ1-2
TGTGCCTGGAGTGTTGGACTAGCGGGAGTAGGGAACATTCAGTACTTC,CAWSVGLAGVGNIQYF,TRBD2,TRBV30,-,TRBJ2-4
TGTGCCAGCAGTTTATCTACAGGTGTGGGTCAGCCCCAGCATTTT,CASSLSTGVGQPQHF,-,TRBV28,-,TRBJ1-5
TGTGCCTGGAGTCACGGGGGAAGCTCCTACGAGCAGTACTTC,CAWSHGGSSYEQYF,-,TRBV30,-,TRBJ2-7
TGCGCCAGCAGCCGCACTAGGGCAGCGACTTTTGGCTACACCTTC,CASSRTRAATFGYTF,-,TRBV4-3,-,TRBJ1-2
TGTGCCAGCACCCGGGGGGGCGCTAACTATGGCTACACCTTC,CASTRGGANYGYTF,-,TRBV28,-,TRBJ1-2
TGTGCCTGGAGGAGAGCTAGCGTTAGCACAGATACGCAGTATTTT,CAWRRASVSTDTQYF,-,TRBV30,-,TRBJ2-3
TGTGCCAGCAGCGGGACACACAACACCTTC,CASSGTHNTF,-,TRBV2,few,TRBJ1-2
TGCGCCAGCAGCCAAGATAACGGAGACGAGCAGTACTTC,CASSQDNGDEQYF,-,TRBV4-3,-,TRBJ2-7
TGCAGCGTTGCGCGGTCTAGCGGGAGAGAGACCCAGTACTTC,CSVARSSGRETQYF,TRBD2,TRBV29-1,-,TRBJ2-5
TGTGCCACCAGCGGAGGACGTGGGTACGAGCAGTACTTC,CATSGGRGYEQYF,-,TRBV15,-,TRBJ2-7
TGTGCCACCAGCAGCTTGGCGGACAGCTCCTACAATGAGCAGTTCTTC,CATSSLADSSYNEQFF,-,TRBV15,-,TRBJ2-1
TGTGCCAGCAGTTACGACGGGTTGGAGACCCAGTACTTC,CASSYDGLETQYF,-,TRBV6-5,few,TRBJ2-5
TGCAGCGCCGGTGGGCTTTGGGAGACCCAGTACTTC,CSAGGLWETQYF,-,TRBV29-1,-,TRBJ2-5
TGTGCCTGGAGTGTAGCGGTAGCGGCAGAGACCCAGTACTTC,CAWSVAVAAETQYF,-,TRBV30,-,TRBJ2-5
TGTGCCTGGAGCACAGGGAACACCGGGGAGCTGTTTTTT,CAWSTGNTGELFF,-,TRBV30,few,TRBJ2-2
TGCAGCGTTGTAGCGGGAGGAGAAGATACGCAGTATTTT,CSVVAGGEDTQYF,TRBD2,TRBV29-1,-,TRBJ2-3
TGTGCCAGCAGCTTCGGGGACAGTGTAAATCAGCCCCAGCATTTT,CASSFGDSVNQPQHF,TRBD1,TRBV7-2,once,TRBJ1-5